Sequencing of this T cell receptor beta chain was carried out in a study of control samples from healthy donors and cancer patients. Germline loops: CDR1 GTSNPN, CDR2 SVGIG (reference sequence). V was clipped by 5 bases and J by 8 bases; unmatched bases: 11. The CDR3 runs 13 residues. The table came from immunoSEQ multiplex PCR; TCRdb's copy has only in-frame clones and leaves some out. In the table there are around 120,000 clones, approximately 90% of which are singletons. The chain couples TRBV30 to TRBJ1-1, with 7 positions matching TRBD1. This TCR was sampled from a woman aged 45-59 years with colorectal cancer. Sample: PBMCs. The CDR3, as DNA: TGTGCCTGGTCCCGGGACAGAAAAAAGGAAGCTTTCTTT. This gives the protein CAWSRDRKKEAFF.